The 17 T cell receptor beta chains presented below share a single source sample, sequenced in a study of OX40 agonist ivuxolimab in advanced cancers. The method was immunoSEQ multiplex PCR; TCRdb's version includes in-frame clones alone and lacks a portion of them. The sample has about 26,000 clones, around four fifths seen once. The specimen comprised CD4+ or CD8+ T cells sorted from blood, sampled in a trial of the OX40 agonist ivuxolimab. The receptor source for this set is an adult with an advanced solid tumor such as melanoma, head and neck, liver or kidney cancer.

The gene calls are TRBV6-5 and TRBJ1-5; 9 bases line up with TRBD1. The J segment lost 4 bases and the V segment lost 5 bases, leaving 6 bases of the junction unmatched. From germline, CDR1 is MNHEY and CDR2 SVGAGI. This CDR3 is built from 15 residues. CDR3 sequence reads: CASSLTGQGNQPQHF. CDR3 DNA: TGTGCCAGCAGTCTCACCGGACAGGGGAATCAGCCCCAGCATTTT.

J is TRBJ2-7 and V is TRBV4-3; D ambiguous. Germline CDR1 is LGHNA and CDR2 is YSLEER. The length of the CDR3 is 11 residues. The germline V and J ends were trimmed by 1 base and 6 bases, with 4 bases remaining between them. The DNA for the CDR3 is TGCGCCAGCAGCCAAGTTGGCGAGCAGTACTTC. Translating gives CASSQVGEQYF.

The chain joins TRBV7-9 to TRBJ1-5; no definite D call. The CDR3 extends over 15 amino acids. Germline V gene sequence: CDR1 SEHNR, CDR2 FQNEAQ (reference sequence). The germline V and J ends were trimmed by 5 bases and 9 bases, with 20 bases remaining between them. Here the CDR3 DNA reads TGTGCCAGCAGCCCTACACCCCGATCCGGAGGGCCCCAGCATTTT. Protein product: CASSPTPRSGGPQHF.

This sequence joins TRBV5-1 and TRBJ2-3; D may be TRBD1 or TRBD2 (5 bases each). CDR1 is SGHRS and CDR2 is YFSETQ in the germline V gene. The CDR3 is 15 amino acids. Between the trimmed V and J ends, which lost 0 bases and 6 bases, there was a span of 14 bases. CDR3 loop: CASSLAEGRRDTQYF. The CDR3 bases are TGCGCCAGCAGCTTGGCTGAGGGACGGCGGGATACGCAGTATTTT. The full variable domain, rest sourced from reference TRBV5-1 and TRBJ2-3, is KAGVTQTPRYLIKTRGQQVTLSCSPISGHRSVSWYQQTPGQGLQFLFEYFSETQRNKGNFPGRFSGRQFSNSRSEMNVSTLELGDSALYLCASSLAEGRRDTQYFGPGTRLTVL.

The rearrangement uses TRBV11-2 and TRBJ1-1, with D possibly TRBD1 on 6 matching bases. The V end was cut by 5 bases, the J end by 10 bases, with 14 bases between. This CDR3 comprises 12 residues. CDR1 SGHAT and CDR2 FQNNGV come from the germline V gene. CDR3 DNA: TGTGCCAGCAGCCGAGGGGGGGTTCGAGCTTTCTTT. It codes for CASSRGGVRAFF.

V gene TRBV29-1 combines with J gene TRBJ1-2, with D possibly being TRBD1 (5 bases). CDR3 length equals 13 residues. Germline CDR1 reads SQVTM; CDR2 reads ANQGSEA. V was clipped by 3 bases and J by 0 bases, with 8 bases between them. The CDR3 bases are TGCAGCGTTGAGGAGACAGCTAACTATGGCTACACCTTC. This encodes CSVEETANYGYTF.

This clone is classed as medium-sized (0.01 to 0.1%). The chain joins TRBV4-1 to TRBJ1-1; D is unclear. The CDR3 covers 15 residues. Trimming removed 5 bases at V and 0 bases at J, with 13 bases between. CDR1 is MGHRA, CDR2 YSYEKL, per germline. The CDR3 is CASSMGVLLNTEAFF. Written as DNA, the CDR3 is TGCGCCAGCAGCATGGGCGTACTCCTGAACACTGAAGCTTTCTTT.

There are a few counts of this clone. The V gene is TRBV4-1, the J gene TRBJ1-5; TRBD1 might be the D (6 bases). The CDR3 is 14 amino acids. Looked up from germline, CDR1 is MGHRA and CDR2 is YSYEKL. Trimming shortened V by 5 bases and J by 5 bases, and 13 bases separated the two germline ends. CDR3 sequence: CASSWDKYDQPQHF. DNA of the CDR3: TGCGCCAGCAGCTGGGACAAGTACGATCAGCCCCAGCATTTT.

The CDR3 is CASSQPGAYYGYTF. CDR3 bases: TGTGCCAGCTCACAACCGGGGGCTTACTATGGCTACACCTTC. The chain uses TRBV18 and TRBJ1-2; possibly TRBD1 for D (6 bases). V shed 4 bases and J shed 3 bases, with 12 bases lying between them. This CDR3 spans 14 amino acids. Germline V CDR1 and CDR2: KGHSH, LQKENI.

The chain combines TRBV18 with TRBJ1-2; 9 nucleotides agree with TRBD1. Per the germline V gene, CDR1 is KGHSH and CDR2 is LQKENI. The CDR3 is 15 amino acids. J was trimmed by 5 bases and V by 3 bases; bases with no gene match: 7. CDR3 coding DNA: TGTGCCAGCTCACCGGGACAGGGATTTTGGTATGGCTACACCTTC. It is translated as CASSPGQGFWYGYTF. Combining the CDR3 with reference TRBV18 and TRBJ1-2 gives the whole variable domain NAGVMQNPRHLVRRRGQEARLRCSPMKGHSHVYWYRQLPEEGLKFMVYLQKENIIDESGMPKERFSAEFPKEGPSILRIQQVVRGDSAAYFCASSPGQGFWYGYTFGSGTRLTVV.

The chain has TRBV7-6 and TRBJ2-7; D is possibly TRBD2 (6 bases). The V end lost 1 base, the J end lost 1 base, and 8 bases lay between the germline ends. Germline lookup yields CDR1 SGHVS and CDR2 FNYEAQ. This CDR3 comprises 14 residues. This CDR3 is CASSLEEGSYEQYF. The DNA for the CDR3 is TGTGCCAGCAGCTTAGAGGAGGGTTCCTACGAGCAGTACTTC. Drawing the rest from reference TRBV7-6 and TRBJ2-7, the complete variable domain is GAGVSQSPRYKVTKRGQDVALRCDPISGHVSLYWYRQALGQGPEFLTYFNYEAQQDKSGLPNDRFSAERPEGSISTLTIQRTEQRDSAMYRCASSLEEGSYEQYFGPGTRLTVT.

The chain is built from TRBV2 and TRBJ2-5, with D maybe TRBD2 (5 bases). CDR1 is SNHLY and CDR2 is FYNNEI in the germline V gene. The ends were cut back, 11 bases at V and 7 bases at J, with 20 bases in the middle. The CDR3 extends over 13 amino acids. The CDR3: CAGNVPRSGTQYF. DNA of the CDR3: TGTGCCGGTAACGTGCCTAGAAGCGGGACCCAGTACTTC.

The chain is built from TRBV7-8 and TRBJ2-3; D gene uncertain. Looked up from germline, CDR1 is SGHVS and CDR2 is FQNEAQ. The germline V and J ends were trimmed by 8 bases and 4 bases, with 13 bases remaining between them. CDR3 length: 13 amino acids. CDR3 in DNA: TGTGCCAGCTTCCCGTTAGTAGCAGATACGCAGTATTTT. This gives the protein CASFPLVADTQYF.

With respect to this clone: At one end the junction does not follow the germline gene, possibly because of a read error. The rearrangement joins TRBV7-9 to TRBJ2-5; D call uncertain. This CDR3 is 14 amino acids long. The germline V gene has CDR1 SEHNR and CDR2 FQNEAQ (reference sequence). As DNA, the CDR3 is TGTGCCAGCAGATTAGACTCCAACCAAGAGACCCAGTACTTC. Translation: CASRLDSNQETQYF.

The chain recombines TRBV27 with TRBJ1-5, with 8 bases matching TRBD1. The CDR3 runs to 14 residues. V shed 5 bases and J 7 bases; nucleotides not matched to a gene: 7. The germline V gene encodes CDR1 MNHEY and CDR2 SMNVEV (reference sequence). The CDR3 DNA reads as TGTGCCAGCAGTCCCCAGGGGGCACGGCAGCCCCAGCATTTT. Translating gives CASSPQGARQPQHF.

This sequence joins TRBV5-1 and TRBJ1-4; TRBD1 aligns across 7 bases. With V trimmed by 0 bases and J by 8 bases, 7 bases remained unmatched. Germline V gives CDR1 SGHRS, CDR2 YFSETQ. The length of the CDR3 is 15 residues. The CDR3 region has the DNA TGCGCCAGCAGCTTGGAAGGGGGCGTTGGGGAAAAACTGTTTTTT. It translates to CASSLEGGVGEKLFF.

This clone has a handful of counts. The chain couples TRBV6-4 to TRBJ2-1; no clear D gene. This CDR3 contains 18 residues. Trimming took off 6 bases at V and 9 bases at J, with 30 bases between the two ends. Germline V gives CDR1 MRHNA, CDR2 SNTAGT. The CDR3 is CASRNGRFETSGQGEQFF. The CDR3 bases are TGTGCCAGCAGGAACGGAAGATTTGAGACCTCGGGCCAAGGTGAGCAGTTCTTC.